The source of this TCR beta chain is a study of blood T cell repertoires in COVID-19. Study details: Material from acute and convalescent COVID-19 was sourced from the United States, Italy and Spain.

Original processing notes: The assay estimated nucleated cells by amplifying reference gene primers. Sequencing used immunoSEQ multiplex PCR; TCRdb keeps in-frame clones, though not all of them. Clone size and V and J calls were adopted from that table, with D and trimming inferred from the DNA. The profile covers fewer than 200,000 clones, with roughly 90% appearing a single time and roughly 4.8% taken by the ten largest. The Seattle patients joined while their infection was active and were tracked longitudinally afterward. CDR1 and CDR2 from the germline V gene are SGDLS and YYNGEE. The CDR3 has 15 amino acids. V was shortened by 2 bases and J by 7 bases, with 13 bases between the two germline ends.

The sample was peripheral blood. The sequence was collected from a young man with COVID-19, enrolled during active disease. The chain links TRBV9 to TRBJ1-6, with a weak D call TRBD1 (5 bases). The CDR3 is CASSVQAGRNSPLHF. DNA of the CDR3: TGTGCCAGCAGCGTTCAGGCAGGGAGGAATTCACCCCTCCACTTT. Full variable domain (remainder filled in from reference TRBV9 and TRBJ1-6): DSGVTQTPKHLITATGQRVTLRCSPRSGDLSVYWYQQSLDQGLQFLIQYYNGEERAKGNILERFSAQQFPDLHSELNLSSLELGDSALYFCASSVQAGRNSPLHFGNGTRLTVT.